This entry is about one T cell receptor beta chain. What it recognizes is unknown. This specimen belongs to a study of shared clonotypes between healthy human individuals. The repertoire was sequenced with immunoSEQ multiplex PCR; TCRdb's copy has only in-frame clones and lacks some. Of about 79,000 clones in the sample, about 61% were seen once. This CDR3 comprises 15 residues. Looked up from germline, CDR1 is SGHAT and CDR2 is FQDESV (reference sequence). Trimming took 2 bases from V and 5 from J; bases not matched to a gene: 9. The study, taken as a whole, reports: Roughly 5% of naive CD4 clonotypes were shared across several donors.

The donors, all of them Caucasian adults, lived in Nashville, Tennessee. The V gene is TRBV11-1, the J gene TRBJ2-7, with 7 positions matching TRBD2. The material sequenced was memory CD8+ T cells sorted from blood. Subset noted: CD45RO+ cells pooled with CCR7-negative TemRA cells. This receptor was obtained from a man younger than 40 in good health. The CDR3 here is CASSLLGGGINEQYF. The CDR3 nucleotides are TGTGCCAGCAGCTTACTCGGGGGAGGGATCAACGAGCAGTACTTC.